This T cell receptor (beta chain) came from a study of cytomegalovirus exposure and HLA in healthy donors. The ends lost 1 base at V and 9 bases at J; junction bases unmatched: 8. The CDR3 is 15 amino acids. Germline assignment: CDR1 SGHAT and CDR2 FQNNGV. The sample holds a few counts of this clone. Amplification used 60 Vbeta primers and 13 Jbeta primers. TCRdb keeps only in-frame clones here, not all; method: immunoSEQ multiplex PCR. Of about 130,000 clones listed, 10% are singletons. The sequencing input was PBMCs. V and J are TRBV11-2 and TRBJ2-1; TRBD2 matches 8 bases. This TCR was recovered from a woman aged 18-35 years in good health and CMV-seropositive. CDR3 sequence: CASSLVFRGGFEQFF. The CDR3 nucleotides are TGTGCCAGCAGCTTAGTATTTCGGGGGGGGTTTGAGCAGTTCTTC.